A selection of T cell receptor beta chains follows, all from one sample in a study of cytomegalovirus exposure and HLA in healthy donors. Clones were read by immunoSEQ multiplex PCR, and TCRdb kept only the in-frame ones, dropping some. The table has tens of thousands of clones, about four fifths seen once. The specimen sequenced was PBMCs. These receptors came from a man aged 18 to 29 in good health and CMV-seronegative. CDR3s include the opening cysteine and the closing phenylalanine or tryptophan. A D gene is named only where the DNA matches it firmly. Clone size is given for some rows only: seen once, a few or many times, or a class if the clone is expanded.

j_call	v_call	d_call	clone_size	cdr3_aa	cdr3_nt
TRBJ2-7	TRBV5-4	.	few	CASSWDSPTSAYEQYF	TGTGCCAGCAGCTGGGACTCACCCACATCAGCCTACGAGCAGTACTTC
TRBJ2-3	TRBV9	TRBD1	.	CASSARSQGAIDTQYF	TGTGCCAGCAGCGCCCGATCACAGGGGGCGATAGATACGCAGTATTTT
TRBJ1-1	TRBV11-2	.	.	CASSLRWTEIRTEAFF	TGTGCCAGCAGCTTAAGATGGACAGAGATACGCACTGAAGCTTTCTTT
TRBJ1-4	TRBV7-9	TRBD1	.	CASSHEGAVNEKLFF	TGTGCCAGCAGCCATGAGGGGGCGGTTAATGAAAAACTGTTTTTT
TRBJ2-5	TRBV6-1	.	.	CASSESRNQETQYF	TGTGCCAGCAGTGAGTCTAGGAACCAAGAGACCCAGTACTTC
TRBJ2-3	TRBV2	TRBD1	.	CATRDRTKDTQYF	TGTGCCACCAGGGACAGGACTAAAGATACGCAGTATTTT
TRBJ1-5	TRBV27	TRBD1	.	CASTKTGYSNQPQHF	TGTGCCAGCACCAAGACAGGGTATAGCAATCAGCCCCAGCATTTT
TRBJ2-5	TRBV2	.	.	CASSEARGETQYF	TGTGCCAGCAGTGAAGCGCGCGGGGAGACCCAGTACTTC
TRBJ2-4	TRBV7-8	.	.	CASSGGQRDIQYF	TGTGCCAGCAGCGGCGGGCAGCGAGACATTCAGTACTTC
TRBJ2-1	TRBV5-1	.	.	CASSLGGRYNEQFF	TGCGCCAGCAGCTTGGGGGGCAGATACAATGAGCAGTTCTTC
TRBJ2-1	TRBV28	.	.	CASSLGRPQGQGIYEQFF	TGTGCCAGCAGTTTAGGCCGGCCTCAGGGTCAGGGTATCTATGAGCAGTTCTTC
TRBJ2-7	TRBV5-5	.	.	CASSLPSSYEQYF	TGTGCCAGCAGCTTACCGAGCTCCTACGAGCAGTACTTC
TRBJ2-1	TRBV29-1	.	.	CSARSGQGRPSSYNEQFF	TGCAGCGCCCGCTCGGGACAAGGAAGACCCAGCTCCTACAATGAGCAGTTCTTC
TRBJ2-4	TRBV29-1	TRBD1	.	CSVVVDRGQYIQYF	TGCAGCGTTGTTGTCGACAGGGGGCAATACATTCAGTACTTC
TRBJ2-3	TRBV6-1	TRBD1	few	CASSEARGLTTDTQYF	TGTGCCAGCAGTGAAGCCAGGGGGCTGACCACAGATACGCAGTATTTT
TRBJ2-1	TRBV9	.	.	CASSVRTNPLYNEQFF	TGTGCCAGCAGCGTTCGGACTAACCCCCTTTACAATGAGCAGTTCTTC
TRBJ2-1	TRBV28	TRBD2	.	CASTLGLAGGLSIYNEQFF	TGTGCCAGCACCCTTGGGCTAGCGGGGGGCCTTTCGATTTACAATGAGCAGTTCTTC
TRBJ2-2	TRBV5-6	TRBD1	.	CASTVQGAPTTGELFF	TGTGCCAGCACCGTTCAGGGGGCTCCTACCACCGGGGAGCTGTTTTTT
TRBJ1-1	TRBV11-3	TRBD1	once	CASSPDGTGAPFEAFF	TGTGCCAGCAGCCCTGACGGGACAGGGGCGCCCTTTGAAGCTTTCTTT
TRBJ1-5	TRBV2	.	.	CASAGLGANQPQHF	TGTGCCAGCGCAGGGTTAGGGGCAAATCAGCCCCAGCATTTT
TRBJ1-1	TRBV6-1	.	.	CASRIPGNHMGEAFF	TGTGCCAGCAGGATCCCGGGGAATCATATGGGTGAAGCTTTCTTT
TRBJ1-1	TRBV7-9	TRBD1	.	CSSNLRDRPNTEAFF	TGTTCCAGCAACCTGAGGGACAGGCCGAACACTGAAGCTTTCTTT
TRBJ2-7	TRBV27	TRBD1	few	CASSLAPGQGLPHEQYF	TGTGCCAGCAGTTTAGCTCCGGGACAGGGCCTACCGCACGAGCAGTACTTC
TRBJ2-3	TRBV7-3	TRBD1	.	CASSRDRAGDTQYF	TGTGCCAGCAGCCGGGACAGGGCCGGGGATACGCAGTATTTT
TRBJ1-1	TRBV10-3	.	.	CAIGAENTEAFF	TGTGCCATCGGAGCAGAGAACACTGAAGCTTTCTTT
TRBJ1-1	TRBV28	.	.	CASRMVRVMNTEAFF	TGTGCCAGCAGGATGGTGCGGGTAATGAACACTGAAGCTTTCTTT
TRBJ2-1	TRBV11-2	.	.	CASHLSPGGEQFF	TGTGCCAGCCACCTGAGTCCTGGCGGTGAGCAGTTCTTC
TRBJ1-2	TRBV28	.	.	CASSYGRYYGYTF	TGTGCCAGCAGTTATGGCAGGTACTATGGCTACACCTTC
TRBJ2-5	TRBV6-5	.	.	CASSYSRETQYF	TGTGCCAGCAGTTACTCGAGGGAGACCCAGTACTTC
TRBJ1-1	TRBV5-6	TRBD1	.	CASSRTGMSTEAFF	TGTGCCAGCAGTAGGACAGGGATGAGCACTGAAGCTTTCTTT
TRBJ2-2	TRBV29-1	.	.	CSVDDSLSTGELFF	TGCAGCGTCGATGACAGCCTTTCCACCGGGGAGCTGTTTTTT
TRBJ2-7	TRBV7-9	.	.	CSSSLGRNYEQYF	TGTTCCAGCAGCTTAGGCAGAAACTACGAGCAGTACTTC
TRBJ1-2	TRBV28	.	.	CASRDGGYTF	TGTGCCAGCAGAGATGGCGGCTACACCTTC
TRBJ2-1	TRBV7-6	.	.	CASSPTGQFF	TGTGCCAGCAGCCCCACGGGGCAGTTCTTC
TRBJ1-4	TRBV18	TRBD1	few	CASSSRQGWNEKLFF	TGTGCCAGCTCATCACGACAGGGATGGAATGAAAAACTGTTTTTT
TRBJ2-7	TRBV7-2	TRBD1	.	CASSLRGQASTYEQYF	TGTGCCAGCAGCTTAAGGGGACAGGCTAGCACCTACGAGCAGTACTTC
TRBJ1-1	TRBV4-3	.	.	CASSRTTRNTEAFF	TGCGCCAGCAGCCGAACGACACGCAACACTGAAGCTTTCTTT
TRBJ2-5	TRBV10-2	.	.	CASSDYSRAGETQYF	TGCGCCAGCAGTGACTACTCTAGGGCGGGGGAGACCCAGTACTTC
TRBJ2-7	TRBV6-5	TRBD2	.	CASRAPLAGVREQYF	TGTGCCAGCAGGGCCCCACTAGCGGGAGTACGCGAGCAGTACTTC
TRBJ2-5	TRBV11-2	.	.	CASSLEVAGQETQYF	TGTGCCAGCAGCTTAGAGGTTGCAGGGCAAGAGACCCAGTACTTC
TRBJ1-6	TRBV27	.	few	CASSLYRNNNSPLHF	TGTGCCAGCAGTTTATACAGGAATAATAATTCACCCCTCCACTTT
TRBJ2-7	TRBV18	.	.	CASSQQSGAALGYEQYF	TGTGCCAGCTCCCAACAGTCAGGAGCGGCCCTGGGCTACGAGCAGTACTTC
TRBJ1-3	TRBV7-2	.	.	CASSLVSSVYSGNTIYF	TGTGCCAGCAGCTTAGTATCCTCAGTATATTCTGGAAACACCATATATTTT
TRBJ2-5	TRBV5-1	.	.	CASSLTGLWETQYF	TGCGCCAGCAGCTTGACAGGGTTATGGGAGACCCAGTACTTC
TRBJ1-1	TRBV14	TRBD1	.	CASSQSRDSEAFF	TGTGCCAGCAGCCAAAGCCGGGACAGTGAAGCTTTCTTT
TRBJ1-5	TRBV2	TRBD1	.	CASSEAHGRGSNQPQHF	TGTGCCAGCAGTGAAGCGCATGGCAGGGGGAGCAATCAGCCCCAGCATTTT
TRBJ1-4	TRBV5-4	TRBD1	.	CASSLGTGRNEKLFF	TGTGCCAGCAGCCTTGGGACAGGGAGAAATGAAAAACTGTTTTTT
TRBJ2-3	TRBV7-2	TRBD1	.	CASSLGQGPDTQYF	TGTGCCAGCAGCCTCGGACAGGGACCAGATACGCAGTATTTT
TRBJ1-1	TRBV30	TRBD1	.	CAWQGEMGTEAFF	TGTGCCTGGCAGGGGGAAATGGGCACTGAAGCTTTCTTT
TRBJ2-7	TRBV5-4	TRBD2	once	CASSLARGGRAAEQYF	TGTGCCAGCAGCTTGGCGCGAGGCGGGAGGGCCGCGGAGCAGTACTTC
TRBJ1-2	TRBV28	.	.	CASIGSTNYGYTF	TGTGCCAGCATAGGGAGTACTAACTATGGCTACACCTTC
TRBJ1-1	TRBV7-2	TRBD1	.	CASRRQGNTEAFF	TGTGCCAGCAGACGACAGGGGAACACTGAAGCTTTCTTT
TRBJ1-2	TRBV5-4	.	.	CASSSPGGDGYTF	TGTGCCAGCAGCTCCCCGGGCGGGGATGGCTACACCTTC
TRBJ2-2	TRBV19	.	once	CASSMTVTGELFF	TGTGCCAGTAGTATGACAGTCACCGGGGAGCTGTTTTTT
TRBJ1-6	TRBV30	.	.	CAWSAPDIANSPLHF	TGTGCCTGGAGTGCTCCCGACATTGCCAATTCACCCCTCCACTTT